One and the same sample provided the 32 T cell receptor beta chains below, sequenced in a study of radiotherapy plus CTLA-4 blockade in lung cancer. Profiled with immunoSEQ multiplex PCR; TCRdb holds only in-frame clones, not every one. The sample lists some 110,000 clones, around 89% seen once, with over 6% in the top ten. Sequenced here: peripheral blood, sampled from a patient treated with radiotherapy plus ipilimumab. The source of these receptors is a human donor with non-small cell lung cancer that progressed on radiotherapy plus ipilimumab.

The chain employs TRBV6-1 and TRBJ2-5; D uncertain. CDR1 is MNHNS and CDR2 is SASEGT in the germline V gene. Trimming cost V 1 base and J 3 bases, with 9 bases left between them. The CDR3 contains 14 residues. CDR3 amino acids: CASSEENFEETQYF. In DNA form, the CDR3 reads TGTGCCAGCAGTGAAGAGAACTTCGAAGAGACCCAGTACTTC.

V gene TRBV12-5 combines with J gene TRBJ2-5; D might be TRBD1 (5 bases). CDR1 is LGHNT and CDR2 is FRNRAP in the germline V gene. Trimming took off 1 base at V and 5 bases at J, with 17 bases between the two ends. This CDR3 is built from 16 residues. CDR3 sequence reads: CASGLGVQGVGETQYF. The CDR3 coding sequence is TGTGCTAGTGGTTTGGGAGTACAAGGGGTGGGGGAGACCCAGTACTTC.

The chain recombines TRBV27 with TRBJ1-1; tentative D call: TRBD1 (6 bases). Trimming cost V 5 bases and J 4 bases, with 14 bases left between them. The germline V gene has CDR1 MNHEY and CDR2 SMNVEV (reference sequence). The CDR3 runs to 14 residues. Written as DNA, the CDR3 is TGTGCCAGCAGTCTCTCGACAGGAGGCACTGAAGCTTTCTTT. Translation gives CASSLSTGGTEAFF.

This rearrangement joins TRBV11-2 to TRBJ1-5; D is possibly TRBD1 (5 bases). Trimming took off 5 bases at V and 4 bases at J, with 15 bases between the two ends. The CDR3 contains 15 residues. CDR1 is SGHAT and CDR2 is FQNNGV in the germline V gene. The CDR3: CASSGGQGSNQPQHF. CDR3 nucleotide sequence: TGTGCCAGCAGCGGCGGCCAGGGTAGTAATCAGCCCCAGCATTTT.

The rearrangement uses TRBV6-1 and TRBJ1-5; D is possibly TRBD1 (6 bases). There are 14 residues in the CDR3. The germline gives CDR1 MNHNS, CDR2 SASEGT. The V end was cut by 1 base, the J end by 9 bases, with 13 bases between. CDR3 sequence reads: CASSEEGGIGPQHF. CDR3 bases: TGTGCCAGCAGTGAAGAGGGGGGGATCGGGCCCCAGCATTTT.

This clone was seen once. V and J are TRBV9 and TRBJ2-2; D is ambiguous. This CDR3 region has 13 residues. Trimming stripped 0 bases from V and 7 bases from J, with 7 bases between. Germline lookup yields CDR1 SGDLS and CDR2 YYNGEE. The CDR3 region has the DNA TGTGCCAGCAGCGTAGATGAAGGCGGGGAGCTGTTTTTT. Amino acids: CASSVDEGGELFF.

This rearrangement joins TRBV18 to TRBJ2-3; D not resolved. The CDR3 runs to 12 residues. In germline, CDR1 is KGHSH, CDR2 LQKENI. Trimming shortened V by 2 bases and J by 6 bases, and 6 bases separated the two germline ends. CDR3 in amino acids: CASSPSPDTQYF. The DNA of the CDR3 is TGTGCCAGCTCACCATCCCCCGATACGCAGTATTTT.

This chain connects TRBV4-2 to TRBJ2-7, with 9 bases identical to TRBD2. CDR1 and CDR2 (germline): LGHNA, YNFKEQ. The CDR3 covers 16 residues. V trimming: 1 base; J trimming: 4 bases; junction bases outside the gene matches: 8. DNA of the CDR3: TGTGCCAGCAGCCAAGTTCAAGCGCGGGAGGGGTACGAGCAGTACTTC. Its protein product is CASSQVQAREGYEQYF.

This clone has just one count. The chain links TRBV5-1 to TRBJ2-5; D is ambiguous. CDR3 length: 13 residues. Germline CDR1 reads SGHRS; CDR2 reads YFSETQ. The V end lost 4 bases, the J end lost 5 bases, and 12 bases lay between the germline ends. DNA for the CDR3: TGCGCCAGCAGCAAAAGGGAATGGGAGACCCAGTACTTC. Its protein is CASSKREWETQYF.

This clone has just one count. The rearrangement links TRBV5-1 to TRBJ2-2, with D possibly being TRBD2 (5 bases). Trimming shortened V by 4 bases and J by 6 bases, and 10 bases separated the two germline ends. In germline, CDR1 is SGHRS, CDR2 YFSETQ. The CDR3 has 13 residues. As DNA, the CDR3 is TGCGCCAGCAGCCCGGAGGTCCCCGGGGAGCTGTTTTTT. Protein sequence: CASSPEVPGELFF.

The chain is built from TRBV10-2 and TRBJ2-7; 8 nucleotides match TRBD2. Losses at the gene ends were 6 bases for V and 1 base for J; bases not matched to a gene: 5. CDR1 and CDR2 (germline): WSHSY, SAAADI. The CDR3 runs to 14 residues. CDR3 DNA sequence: TGCGCCAGCAGCCTGGGACTAGGTTCCTACGAGCAGTACTTC. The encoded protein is CASSLGLGSYEQYF.

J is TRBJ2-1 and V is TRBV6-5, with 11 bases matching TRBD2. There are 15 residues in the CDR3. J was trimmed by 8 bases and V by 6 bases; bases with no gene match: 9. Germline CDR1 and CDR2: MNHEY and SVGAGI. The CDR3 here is CASSLSGRAMDEQFF. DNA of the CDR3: TGTGCCAGCAGCCTTAGCGGGAGGGCCATGGATGAGCAGTTCTTC.

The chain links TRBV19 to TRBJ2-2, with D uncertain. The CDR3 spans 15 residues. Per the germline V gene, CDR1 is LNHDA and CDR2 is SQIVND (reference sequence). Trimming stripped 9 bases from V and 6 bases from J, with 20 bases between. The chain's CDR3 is CASTDLRASAGELFF. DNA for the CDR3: TGTGCCAGCACGGATCTACGGGCCTCGGCCGGGGAGCTGTTTTTT.

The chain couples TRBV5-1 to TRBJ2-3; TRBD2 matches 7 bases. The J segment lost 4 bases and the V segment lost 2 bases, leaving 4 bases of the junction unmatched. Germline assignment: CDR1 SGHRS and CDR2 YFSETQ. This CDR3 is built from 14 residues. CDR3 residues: CASSFARGSDTQYF. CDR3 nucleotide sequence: TGCGCCAGCAGCTTCGCGCGGGGGTCAGATACGCAGTATTTT.

The CDR3 coding sequence is TGTGCCAGCACGGTACCGGGACAGGGGGCAGGGGAGCAGTACTTC. Its translation: CASTVPGQGAGEQYF. The gene calls are TRBV2 and TRBJ2-7; 12 nucleotides align to TRBD1. The CDR3 extends over 15 amino acids. Germline V CDR1 and CDR2: SNHLY, FYNNEI. Germline trimming cut 7 bases from V and 7 bases from J; bases unmatched to any gene: 11.

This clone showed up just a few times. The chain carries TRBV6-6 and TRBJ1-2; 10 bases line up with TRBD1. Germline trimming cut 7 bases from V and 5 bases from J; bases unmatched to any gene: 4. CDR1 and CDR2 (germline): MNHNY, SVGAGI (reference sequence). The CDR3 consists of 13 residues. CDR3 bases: TGTGCCAGCACGGACAGGGGGTCTTATGGCTACACCTTC. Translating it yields CASTDRGSYGYTF.

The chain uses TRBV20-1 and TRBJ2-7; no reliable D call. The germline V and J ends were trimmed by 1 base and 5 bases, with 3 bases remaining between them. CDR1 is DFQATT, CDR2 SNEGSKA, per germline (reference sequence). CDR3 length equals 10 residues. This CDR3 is CSARANEQYF. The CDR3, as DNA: TGCAGTGCTAGAGCCAACGAGCAGTACTTC.

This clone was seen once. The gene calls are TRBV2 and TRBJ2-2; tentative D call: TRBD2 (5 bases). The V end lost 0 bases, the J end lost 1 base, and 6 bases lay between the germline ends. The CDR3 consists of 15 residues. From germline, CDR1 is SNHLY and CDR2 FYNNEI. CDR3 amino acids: CASSEAGRNTGELFF. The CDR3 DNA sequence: TGTGCCAGCAGTGAAGCGGGGAGGAACACCGGGGAGCTGTTTTTT.

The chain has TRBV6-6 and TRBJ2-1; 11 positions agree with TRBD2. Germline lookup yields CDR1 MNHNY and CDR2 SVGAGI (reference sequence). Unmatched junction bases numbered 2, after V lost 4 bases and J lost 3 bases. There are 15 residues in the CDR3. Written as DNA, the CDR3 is TGTGCCAGCAGTTTAGCGGGAGGGCTCTACAATGAGCAGTTCTTC. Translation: CASSLAGGLYNEQFF.

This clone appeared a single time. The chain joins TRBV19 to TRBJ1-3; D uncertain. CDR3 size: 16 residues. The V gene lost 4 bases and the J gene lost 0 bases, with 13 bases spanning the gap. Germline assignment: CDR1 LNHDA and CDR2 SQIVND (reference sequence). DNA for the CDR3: TGTGCCAGTAGTAACTTAAACCCTCGCTCTGGAAACACCATATATTTT. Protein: CASSNLNPRSGNTIYF.

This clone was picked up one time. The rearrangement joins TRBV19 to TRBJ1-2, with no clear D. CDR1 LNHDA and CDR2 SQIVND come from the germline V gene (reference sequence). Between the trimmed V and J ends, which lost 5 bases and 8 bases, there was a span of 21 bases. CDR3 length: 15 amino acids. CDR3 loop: CASSPRTELVNGYTF. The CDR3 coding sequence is TGTGCCAGTAGTCCGAGGACGGAATTAGTGAACGGCTACACCTTC.

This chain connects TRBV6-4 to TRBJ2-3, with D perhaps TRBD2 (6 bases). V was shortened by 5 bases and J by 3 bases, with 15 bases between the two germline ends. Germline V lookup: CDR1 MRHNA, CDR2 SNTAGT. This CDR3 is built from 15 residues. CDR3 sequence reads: CASSRELGSTDTQYF. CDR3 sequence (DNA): TGTGCCAGCAGTCGGGAGTTAGGAAGTACAGATACGCAGTATTTT.

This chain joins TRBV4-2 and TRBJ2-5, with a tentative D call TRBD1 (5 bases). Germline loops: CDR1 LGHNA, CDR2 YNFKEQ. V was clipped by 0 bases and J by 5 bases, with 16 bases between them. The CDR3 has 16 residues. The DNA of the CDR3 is TGTGCCAGCAGCCAAGAACACGACAGTCGCTTTGAGACCCAGTACTTC. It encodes CASSQEHDSRFETQYF.

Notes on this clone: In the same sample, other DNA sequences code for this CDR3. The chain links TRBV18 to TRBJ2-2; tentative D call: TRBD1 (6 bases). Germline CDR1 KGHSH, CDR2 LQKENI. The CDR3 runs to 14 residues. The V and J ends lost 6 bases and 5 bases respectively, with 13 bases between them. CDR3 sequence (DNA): TGTGCCAGCTCTCCGAAACAGGGAACCGGGGAGCTGTTTTTT. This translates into CASSPKQGTGELFF. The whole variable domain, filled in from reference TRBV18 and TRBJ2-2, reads NAGVMQNPRHLVRRRGQEARLRCSPMKGHSHVYWYRQLPEEGLKFMVYLQKENIIDESGMPKERFSAEFPKEGPSILRIQQVVRGDSAAYFCASSPKQGTGELFFGEGSRLTVL.

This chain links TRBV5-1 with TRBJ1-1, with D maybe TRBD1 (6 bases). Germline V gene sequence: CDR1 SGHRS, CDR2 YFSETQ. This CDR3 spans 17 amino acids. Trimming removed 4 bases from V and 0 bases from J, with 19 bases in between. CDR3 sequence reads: CASSHPQGGRVNTEAFF. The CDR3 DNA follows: TGCGCCAGCAGCCATCCGCAAGGGGGAAGGGTGAACACTGAAGCTTTCTTT.

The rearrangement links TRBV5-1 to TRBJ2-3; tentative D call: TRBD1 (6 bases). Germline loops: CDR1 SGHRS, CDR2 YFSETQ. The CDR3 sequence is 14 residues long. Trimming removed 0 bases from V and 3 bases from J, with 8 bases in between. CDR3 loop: CASSLGQETDTQYF. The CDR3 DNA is TGCGCCAGCAGCTTGGGACAGGAAACAGATACGCAGTATTTT.

This CDR3 reads CASSEAGGGQPQHF. For the CDR3, the DNA is TGTGCCAGCAGTGAAGCGGGGGGAGGGCAGCCCCAGCATTTT. The chain combines TRBV6-1 with TRBJ1-5; TRBD1 might be the D (5 bases). V shed 0 bases and J shed 7 bases, with 10 bases lying between them. Germline V lookup: CDR1 MNHNS, CDR2 SASEGT. This CDR3 has 14 residues.

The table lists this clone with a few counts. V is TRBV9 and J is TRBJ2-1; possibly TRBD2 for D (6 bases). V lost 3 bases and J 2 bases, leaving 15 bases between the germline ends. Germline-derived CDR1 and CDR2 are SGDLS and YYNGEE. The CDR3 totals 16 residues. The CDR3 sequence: CASSGSGGRTYNEQFF. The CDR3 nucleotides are TGTGCCAGCAGCGGTTCCGGGGGTAGGACCTACAATGAGCAGTTCTTC.

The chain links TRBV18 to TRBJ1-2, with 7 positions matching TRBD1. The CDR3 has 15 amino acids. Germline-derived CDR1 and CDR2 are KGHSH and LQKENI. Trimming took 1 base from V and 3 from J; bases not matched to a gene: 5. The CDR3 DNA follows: TGTGCCAGCTCACCACTGAGACAGGGCTACTATGGCTACACCTTC. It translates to CASSPLRQGYYGYTF.

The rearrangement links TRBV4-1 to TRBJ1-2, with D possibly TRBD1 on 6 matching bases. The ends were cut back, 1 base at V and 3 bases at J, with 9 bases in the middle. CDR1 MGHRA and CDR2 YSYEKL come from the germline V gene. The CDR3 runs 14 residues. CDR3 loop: CASSQGRQDYGYTF. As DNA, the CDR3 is TGCGCCAGCAGCCAAGGAAGACAGGACTATGGCTACACCTTC.

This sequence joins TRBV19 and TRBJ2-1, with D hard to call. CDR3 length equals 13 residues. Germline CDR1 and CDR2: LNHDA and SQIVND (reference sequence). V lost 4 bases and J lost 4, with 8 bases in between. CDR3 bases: TGTGCCAGTAGTACTACGACTTACAATGAGCAGTTCTTC. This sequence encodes CASSTTTYNEQFF. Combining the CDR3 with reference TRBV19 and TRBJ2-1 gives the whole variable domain DGGITQSPKYLFRKEGQNVTLSCEQNLNHDAMYWYRQDPGQGLRLIYYSQIVNDFQKGDIAEGYSVSREKKESFPLTVTSAQKNPTAFYLCASSTTTYNEQFFGPGTRLTVL.

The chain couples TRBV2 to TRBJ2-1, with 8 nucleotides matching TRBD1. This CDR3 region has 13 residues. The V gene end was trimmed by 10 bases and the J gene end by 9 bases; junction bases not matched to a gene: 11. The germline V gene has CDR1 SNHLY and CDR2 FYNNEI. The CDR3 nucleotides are TGTGCCACGCGGACAGGGAGCTATGGTGAGCAGTTCTTC. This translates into CATRTGSYGEQFF. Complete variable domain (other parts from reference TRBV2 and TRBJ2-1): EPEVTQTPSHQVTQMGQEVILRCVPISNHLYFYWYRQILGQKVEFLVSFYNNEISEKSEIFDDQFSVERPDGSNFTLKIRSTKLEDSAMYFCATRTGSYGEQFFGPGTRLTVL.